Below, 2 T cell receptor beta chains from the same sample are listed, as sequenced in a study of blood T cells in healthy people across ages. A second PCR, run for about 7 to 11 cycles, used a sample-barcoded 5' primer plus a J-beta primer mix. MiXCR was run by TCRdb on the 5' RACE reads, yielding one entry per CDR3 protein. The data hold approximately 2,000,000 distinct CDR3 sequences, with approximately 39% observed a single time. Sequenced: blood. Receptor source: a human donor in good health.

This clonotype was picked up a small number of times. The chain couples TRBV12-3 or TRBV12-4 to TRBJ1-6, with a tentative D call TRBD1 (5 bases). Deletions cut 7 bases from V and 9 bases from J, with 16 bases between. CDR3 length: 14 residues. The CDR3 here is CASTFGGVRSPLHF. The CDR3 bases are TGTGCCAGCACTTTCGGGGGGGTACGTTCACCCCTCCACTTT.

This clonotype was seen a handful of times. The CDR3 sequence: CSAGWGALNTEAFF. DNA of the CDR3: TGCAGCGCTGGATGGGGGGCTCTGAACACTGAAGCTTTCTTT. V is TRBV29-1 and J is TRBJ1-1; TRBD1 might be the D (6 bases). Germline-derived CDR1 and CDR2 are SQVTM and ANQGSEA. V was trimmed by 7 bases and J by 0 bases, leaving 15 bases between them. CDR3 length: 14 residues.